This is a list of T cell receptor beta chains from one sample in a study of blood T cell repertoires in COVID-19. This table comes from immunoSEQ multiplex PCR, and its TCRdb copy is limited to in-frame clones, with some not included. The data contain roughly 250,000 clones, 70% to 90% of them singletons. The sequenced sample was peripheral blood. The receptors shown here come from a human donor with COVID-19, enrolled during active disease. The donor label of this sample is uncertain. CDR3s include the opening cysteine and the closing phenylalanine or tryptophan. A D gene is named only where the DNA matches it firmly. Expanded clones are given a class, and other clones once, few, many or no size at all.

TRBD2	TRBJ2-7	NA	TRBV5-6	CASSLDLGLAGDEQYF	TGTGCCAGCAGCTTGGACCTGGGACTAGCGGGCGACGAGCAGTACTTC
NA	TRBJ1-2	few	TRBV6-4	CASIMTRGDTPKVYTF	TGTGCCAGCATTATGACCAGGGGCGACACTCCGAAGGTCTACACCTTC
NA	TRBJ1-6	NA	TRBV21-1	CATSSQGPGNSPLHF	TGTGCCACCTCATCACAGGGCCCTGGGAATTCACCCCTCCACTTT
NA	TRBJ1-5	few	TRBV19	CASSKTSGQPQHF	TGTGCCAGTAGTAAGACCTCGGGTCAGCCCCAGCATTTT
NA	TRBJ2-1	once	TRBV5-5	CASSVTTGEQFF	TGTGCCAGCAGCGTCACTACGGGTGAGCAGTTCTTC
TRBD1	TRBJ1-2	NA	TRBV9	CASSVVGQGLIGYTF	TGTGCCAGCAGCGTAGTGGGACAGGGGTTGATTGGCTACACCTTC
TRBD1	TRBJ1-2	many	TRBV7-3	CASSFGTGGEFGGYTF	TGTGCCAGCAGCTTCGGGACAGGGGGAGAGTTTGGTGGCTACACCTTC
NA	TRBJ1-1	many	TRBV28	CASSALTGPVNTEAFF	TGTGCCAGCAGTGCGTTGACAGGCCCAGTGAACACTGAAGCTTTCTTT
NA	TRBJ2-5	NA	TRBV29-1	CSFSAGRQETQYF	TGCAGTTTCTCGGCAGGGCGACAAGAGACCCAGTACTTC
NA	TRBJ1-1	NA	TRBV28	CAIRGGNTEAFF	TGTGCCATCCGGGGAGGGAACACTGAAGCTTTCTTT
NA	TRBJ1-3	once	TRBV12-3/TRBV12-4	CASSLSAATIYF	TGTGCCAGCAGTTTAAGCGCCGCCACCATATATTTT
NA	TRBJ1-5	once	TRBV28	CASAWTVNQPQHF	TGTGCCAGCGCCTGGACAGTCAATCAGCCCCAGCATTTT
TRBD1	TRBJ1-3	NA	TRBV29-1	CSVGGNGISGNTIYF	TGCAGCGTAGGGGGCAATGGGATATCTGGAAACACCATATATTTT
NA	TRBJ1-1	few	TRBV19	CASSISAGDTEAFF	TGTGCCAGTAGTATATCAGCCGGGGACACTGAAGCTTTCTTT
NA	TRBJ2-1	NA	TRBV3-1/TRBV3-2	CASSSHPSVSEQFF	TGTGCCAGCAGCTCCCATCCGTCCGTCAGTGAGCAGTTCTTC
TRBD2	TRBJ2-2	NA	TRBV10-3	CAISESSGGRVGTGELFF	TGTGCCATCAGTGAGTCCTCGGGGGGGCGCGTAGGCACCGGGGAGCTGTTTTTT
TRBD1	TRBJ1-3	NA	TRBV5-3	CARSPLDRESFQEAIYF	TGTGCCAGAAGCCCCCTGGACAGGGAGTCCTTTCAGGAGGCCATATATTTT
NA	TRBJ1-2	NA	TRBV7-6	CASSLAGAYGYTF	TGTGCCAGCAGCTTAGCCGGAGCCTATGGCTACACCTTC
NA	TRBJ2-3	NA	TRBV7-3	CASSLFGASTDTQYF	TGTGCCAGCAGCTTATTTGGAGCTAGCACAGATACGCAGTATTTT
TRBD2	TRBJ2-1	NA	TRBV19	CASSIDPSGSEQFF	TGTGCCAGTAGTATAGATCCTAGCGGCTCTGAGCAGTTCTTC
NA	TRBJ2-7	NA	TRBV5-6	CASSYGQPGEQYF	TGTGCCAGCAGTTATGGACAACCGGGCGAGCAGTACTTC
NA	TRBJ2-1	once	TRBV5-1	CASSLGVTVRRNEQFF	TGCGCCAGCAGCTTGGGGGTGACTGTACGAAGAAATGAGCAGTTCTTC
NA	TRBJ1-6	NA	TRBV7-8	CASSRGQTNSPLHF	TGTGCCAGCAGCCGAGGACAGACAAATTCACCCCTCCACTTT
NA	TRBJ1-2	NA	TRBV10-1	CASRDSRRAAGYTF	TGCGCCAGCCGGGACTCCCGGAGGGCGGCTGGCTACACCTTC
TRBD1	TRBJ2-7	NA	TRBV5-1	CASSLAPQGAGYEQYF	TGCGCCAGCAGCTTGGCTCCACAGGGGGCCGGATACGAGCAGTACTTC
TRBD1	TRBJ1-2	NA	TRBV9	CASSPGTGNYGYTF	TGTGCCAGCAGCCCAGGGACAGGGAACTATGGCTACACCTTC
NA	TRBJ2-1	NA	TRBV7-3	CASSLWSYDNEQFF	TGTGCCAGCAGCTTATGGTCCTACGACAATGAGCAGTTCTTC
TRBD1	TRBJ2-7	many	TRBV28	CASSPPPGQRYEQYF	TGTGCCAGCAGTCCACCCCCGGGACAGCGCTACGAGCAGTACTTC
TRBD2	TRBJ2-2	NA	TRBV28	CASSEAGGRYGELFF	TGTGCCAGCAGTGAAGCGGGAGGTCGGTACGGGGAGCTGTTTTTT
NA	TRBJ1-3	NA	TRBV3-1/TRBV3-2	CASSPAGAGNTIYF	TGTGCCAGCAGCCCAGCGGGAGCTGGAAACACCATATATTTT
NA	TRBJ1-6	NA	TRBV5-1	CASSPDRANSPLHF	TGCGCCAGCAGCCCAGACAGAGCTAATTCACCCCTCCACTTT
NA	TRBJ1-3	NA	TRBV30	CAWRTGIGRGSGNTIYF	TGTGCCTGGAGGACGGGGATTGGACGGGGCTCTGGAAACACCATATATTTT
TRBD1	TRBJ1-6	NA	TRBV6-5	CASRRGLDSPLHF	TGTGCCAGCAGGAGGGGGCTGGATTCACCCCTCCACTTT
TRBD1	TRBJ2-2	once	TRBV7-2	CASSGTANTGELFF	TGTGCCAGCTCCGGGACAGCGAACACCGGGGAGCTGTTTTTT
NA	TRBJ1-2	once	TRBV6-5	CASSSTGTGGYTF	TGTGCCAGCAGCTCCACAGGGACCGGTGGCTACACCTTC
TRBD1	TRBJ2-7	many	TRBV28	CASSGKNRGGYFYEQYF	TGTGCCAGCAGTGGAAAGAACAGGGGCGGATACTTCTACGAGCAGTACTTC
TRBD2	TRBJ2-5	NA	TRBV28	CASSPGTSGGEETQYF	TGTGCCAGCAGCCCTGGGACTAGCGGAGGGGAAGAGACCCAGTACTTC
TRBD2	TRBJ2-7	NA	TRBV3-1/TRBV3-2	CASSQGSRSGAYEQYF	TGTGCCAGCAGCCAAGGTTCTAGGAGCGGGGCCTACGAGCAGTACTTC
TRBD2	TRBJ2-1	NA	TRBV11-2	CASSFTGTSTYNEQFF	TGTGCCAGCAGTTTTACCGGGACTAGTACGTACAATGAGCAGTTCTTC
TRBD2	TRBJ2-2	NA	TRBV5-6	CASSHLAEEVTGELFF	TGTGCCAGCAGCCATCTAGCGGAGGAAGTCACCGGGGAGCTGTTTTTT
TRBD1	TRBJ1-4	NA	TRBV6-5	CASRTGDATNEKLFF	TGTGCCAGCCGAACAGGGGATGCAACTAATGAAAAACTGTTTTTT
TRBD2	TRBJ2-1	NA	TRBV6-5	CASSRGGTSGEQFF	TGTGCCAGCAGTCGGGGGGGGACTAGCGGGGAGCAGTTCTTC
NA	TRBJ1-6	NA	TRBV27	CASSLWAPQDSPLHF	TGTGCCAGCAGTTTATGGGCGCCTCAGGATTCACCCCTCCACTTT
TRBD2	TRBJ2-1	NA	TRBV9	CASSADPSGTLYNEQFF	TGTGCCAGCAGCGCCGACCCTAGCGGCACTTTATACAATGAGCAGTTCTTC
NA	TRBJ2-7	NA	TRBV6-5	CASTPDGTYEQYF	TGTGCCAGCACTCCAGACGGGACCTACGAGCAGTACTTC
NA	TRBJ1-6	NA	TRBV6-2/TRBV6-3	CASRPRDISPLHF	TGTGCCAGCAGACCTCGGGACATTTCACCCCTCCACTTT
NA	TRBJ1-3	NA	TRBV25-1	CASSEHAGSSSSGNTIYF	TGTGCCAGCAGTGAGCACGCGGGATCTTCTAGCTCTGGAAACACCATATATTTT
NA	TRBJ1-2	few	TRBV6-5	CASISRRGSPWGYTF	TGTGCCAGCATTTCAAGGAGGGGCTCGCCGTGGGGCTACACCTTC
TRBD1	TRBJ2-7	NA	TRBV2	CASSEVPPGQLIYEQYF	TGTGCCAGCAGTGAAGTCCCGCCGGGACAGCTGATATACGAGCAGTACTTC